The 5 T cell receptor beta chains below come from one sample, sequenced in a study of shared clonotypes between healthy human individuals. TCRdb's copy holds only in-frame clones and misses some; the assay was immunoSEQ multiplex PCR. Of fewer than 600,000 clones listed, 70% to 80% are singletons. Input material: PBMCs. Receptor source: a woman aged 40 to 49 in good health. Some clones in this sample may be carry-over from other donors' samples.

To note about this clone: Other DNA sequences in this sample translate to the same CDR3. The rearrangement links TRBV18 to TRBJ1-5, with no clear D. V lost 3 bases to trimming and J lost 0 bases, with 3 bases between them. The CDR3 consists of 13 residues. Per germline, CDR1 KGHSH and CDR2 LQKENI. In DNA form, the CDR3 reads TGTGCCAGCTCACCTTATAGCAATCAGCCCCAGCATTTT. It encodes CASSPYSNQPQHF. The variable domain in full, with the rest retrieved from reference TRBV18 and TRBJ1-5, is NAGVMQNPRHLVRRRGQEARLRCSPMKGHSHVYWYRQLPEEGLKFMVYLQKENIIDESGMPKERFSAEFPKEGPSILRIQQVVRGDSAAYFCASSPYSNQPQHFGDGTRLSIL.

This clone was counted only a few times. This same CDR3 is encoded by further DNA sequences in the sample. The chain combines TRBV7-9 with TRBJ2-1, with 7 bases lining up with TRBD2. Germline V lookup: CDR1 SEHNR, CDR2 FQNEAQ (reference sequence). The CDR3 loop spans 16 amino acids. With V trimmed by 5 bases and J by 2 bases, 9 bases remained unmatched. The CDR3 sequence is CASSPRGGSAYNEQFF. The CDR3 DNA reads TGTGCCAGCAGCCCAAGGGGCGGGAGCGCCTACAATGAGCAGTTCTTC.

The gene calls are TRBV30 and TRBJ2-2, with 8 bases fitting TRBD1. Per germline, CDR1 GTSNPN and CDR2 SVGIG (reference sequence). The CDR3 has 14 amino acids. The V segment lost 3 bases and the J segment 5 bases; nucleotides outside the gene matches: 5. Here the CDR3 DNA reads TGTGCCTGGAGGCAGGGGGCGCATACCGGGGAGCTGTTTTTT. It yields the protein CAWRQGAHTGELFF.

The genes are TRBV19 and TRBJ2-7, with TRBD1 matching over 8 bases. J lost 6 bases, V lost 5 bases, and 9 bases had no gene match. The CDR3 spans 14 residues. Germline CDR1 LNHDA, CDR2 SQIVND (reference sequence). The CDR3 is CASSPRDRGSEQYF. The CDR3 coding sequence is TGTGCCAGTAGTCCTCGAGACAGGGGTTCCGAGCAGTACTTC.

In its sample, this clone was seen once. This is likely an artifact of a read error, given a far larger clone one base away. The same CDR3 can be traced to other DNA sequences in this sample. This chain joins TRBV9 and TRBJ2-5; TRBD2 might be the D (6 bases). The CDR3 runs to 13 residues. V dropped 3 bases and J dropped 9 bases, with 15 bases sitting between them. The germline V gene encodes CDR1 SGDLS and CDR2 YYNGEE. The CDR3 is CASSAQGGEAQYF. The DNA of the CDR3 is TGTGCCAGCAGCGCCCAGGGCGGGGAGGCCCAGTACTTC.